This TCR beta chain was found in a study of blood T cell repertoires in COVID-19. About the research overall: PBMCs, B-cell-depleted T cells, or T cells provided the cDNA or gDNA that made up the material.

Adults between roughly 18 and 95 years of age took part from 20 to 25 US areas. This CDR3 region has 14 residues. Trimming stripped 4 bases from V and 3 bases from J, with 12 bases between. In germline, CDR1 is MNHEY, CDR2 SVGAGI. Produced via immunoSEQ multiplex PCR; TCRdb's table is partial and in-frame only. The table includes under 200,000 clones, 80% detected once. The chain is built from TRBV6-5 and TRBJ1-1, with D perhaps matching TRBD1 (5 bases). Material: PBMCs or T cells enriched from blood (not recorded which). This TCR came from a woman in her fifties or sixties who had recovered from COVID-19. In nucleotides, the CDR3 is TGTGCCAGCAGTTTAAGACAGTTGGACACTGAAGCTTTCTTT. Translation gives CASSLRQLDTEAFF.